The clone carrying this TCR beta chain has just one count. The use of a sample-barcoded 5' primer and a J-beta primer mix characterized a second PCR of 7 to 11 cycles. Each CDR3 protein gets one entry after TCRdb re-called the 5' RACE reads with MiXCR. The repertoire holds more than 900,000 distinct CDR3 sequences, with just under 30% as singletons. The record originates from a study of blood T cells in healthy people across ages. CDR1 is MNHNS, CDR2 SASEGT, per germline. J lost 3 bases, V lost 2 bases, and 12 bases had no gene match. This CDR3 is built from 18 residues. The data also belong to a second study, concerning T cells of mothers and their children.

Sequences were obtained from blood. The chain couples TRBV6-1 to TRBJ1-5; 8 nucleotides agree with TRBD1. The receptor was derived from a woman aged 40-49 years in good health. The CDR3 DNA reads TGTGCCAGCAGTGAAAGGGGGGCCAGGACAGGGAACAATCAGCCCCAGCATTTT. Translating it yields CASSERGARTGNNQPQHF.